These 21 T cell receptor beta chains were sequenced from one sample in a study of cytomegalovirus exposure and HLA in healthy donors. The study ran its PCR with 60 Vbeta and 13 Jbeta primers. Profiling relied on immunoSEQ multiplex PCR, and the TCRdb table lists in-frame clones only, not all of them. This repertoire shows approximately 190,000 clones, approximately 78% found once; its top ten account for roughly 0.73%. Material for sequencing was PBMCs. These receptors came from a woman younger than 30 in good health and CMV-seronegative.

This rearrangement joins TRBV19 to TRBJ2-7; D is possibly TRBD1 (5 bases). The CDR3 consists of 13 residues. Trimming removed 3 bases at V and 6 bases at J, with 12 bases between. Germline-derived CDR1 and CDR2 are LNHDA and SQIVND (reference sequence). The CDR3 loop reads CASSISGIGEQYF. DNA for the CDR3: TGTGCCAGTAGTATTTCAGGGATTGGCGAGCAGTACTTC.

The V call is TRBV28, the J call TRBJ2-1, with 8 bases that match TRBD2. The CDR3 totals 16 residues. Trimming took 2 bases from V and 7 from J; bases not matched to a gene: 10. Germline assignment: CDR1 MDHEN and CDR2 SYDVKM. Written as DNA, the CDR3 is TGTGCCAGCAGTTTAATGGGGACTAGACAGATAAATGAGCAGTTCTTC. This encodes CASSLMGTRQINEQFF.

The chain is built from TRBV20-1 and TRBJ2-5; no clear D. Trimming stripped 6 bases from V and 5 bases from J, with 7 bases between. The CDR3 contains 10 residues. CDR1 and CDR2 from the germline V gene are DFQATT and SNEGSKA (reference sequence). For the CDR3, the DNA is TGCAGTGCACTAACCGAGACCCAGTACTTC. Protein product: CSALTETQYF.

The chain has TRBV4-2 and TRBJ2-1, with 10 nucleotides matching TRBD2. There are 16 residues in the CDR3. Germline loops: CDR1 LGHNA, CDR2 YNFKEQ. V shed 1 base and J 7 bases; nucleotides not matched to a gene: 7. The CDR3 here is CASSQGQAGGENEQFF. The CDR3 DNA follows: TGTGCCAGCAGCCAAGGACAAGCGGGAGGGGAGAATGAGCAGTTCTTC.

This chain links TRBV7-8 with TRBJ2-7, with D uncertain. The CDR3 totals 14 residues. V gave up 4 bases and J gave up 4 bases, with 14 bases separating them. The germline gives CDR1 SGHVS, CDR2 FQNEAQ. The CDR3 DNA sequence: TGTGCCAGCAGCTCGACTGCCGTCGGGTACGAGCAGTACTTC. Translating gives CASSSTAVGYEQYF.

This chain connects TRBV5-4 to TRBJ2-4, with 9 bases that match TRBD2. The CDR3 consists of 16 residues. Trimming removed 4 bases from V and 14 bases from J; junction bases left unmatched: 19. CDR1 and CDR2 (germline): SGHNT, YYREEE (reference sequence). The CDR3 reads CASSTYSGTSTAGEYF. CDR3 nucleotide sequence: TGTGCCAGCAGCACCTACTCCGGGACTAGCACCGCAGGGGAGTACTTC.

In this sample, this clone turned up once. The chain combines TRBV7-9 with TRBJ2-6; D is ambiguous. This CDR3 spans 15 amino acids. V lost 2 bases and J lost 2, with 7 bases in between. Germline V gene data show CDR1 as SEHNR and CDR2 as FQNEAQ (reference sequence). The CDR3 region is CASSLILPGANVLTF. Here the CDR3 DNA reads TGTGCCAGCAGCTTAATACTGCCTGGGGCCAACGTCCTGACTTTC.

The chain has TRBV27 and TRBJ2-2, with 7 bases matching TRBD2. CDR3 size: 16 residues. Germline assignment: CDR1 MNHEY and CDR2 SMNVEV (reference sequence). Trimming took 2 bases from V and 7 from J; bases not matched to a gene: 10. The CDR3 DNA reads as TGTGCCAGCAGTTTAGCAGGACTAGGCGGTTACGGGGAGCTGTTTTTT. Translated, it gives CASSLAGLGGYGELFF.

The chain carries TRBV28 and TRBJ2-1, with 13 nucleotides matching TRBD2. CDR1 MDHEN and CDR2 SYDVKM come from the germline V gene. Losses at the gene ends were 4 bases for V and 8 bases for J; bases not matched to a gene: 11. The CDR3 totals 17 residues. The CDR3 spells CASSSGRTSGSQDEQFF. The CDR3 nucleotides are TGTGCCAGCAGTTCTGGCCGGACTAGCGGGAGTCAAGATGAGCAGTTCTTC.

The J gene is TRBJ2-5, the V gene TRBV27; maybe TRBD1 (5 bases). The CDR3 loop spans 15 amino acids. Deletions cut 2 bases from V and 0 bases from J, with 10 bases between. From germline, CDR1 is MNHEY and CDR2 SMNVEV (reference sequence). The CDR3 DNA follows: TGTGCCAGCAGTTTAAGGCAGGGTAACCAAGAGACCCAGTACTTC. This gives the protein CASSLRQGNQETQYF.

The gene calls are TRBV30 and TRBJ2-7, with 13 positions matching TRBD2. Per the germline V gene, CDR1 is GTSNPN and CDR2 is SVGIG (reference sequence). The J segment lost 6 bases and the V segment lost 0 bases, leaving 11 bases of the junction unmatched. This CDR3 has 17 amino acids. Here the CDR3 DNA reads TGTGCCTGGAGTGTACGCAGGACTAGCGGGAGCCAGCTCGAGCAGTACTTC. This gives the protein CAWSVRRTSGSQLEQYF.

This rearrangement joins TRBV27 to TRBJ2-3; D is possibly TRBD1 (5 bases). Trimming shortened V by 0 bases and J by 5 bases, and 9 bases separated the two germline ends. The CDR3 extends over 14 amino acids. The germline gives CDR1 MNHEY, CDR2 SMNVEV (reference sequence). CDR3 amino acids: CASSLSAGRDTQYF. DNA of the CDR3: TGTGCCAGCAGTTTATCGGCAGGGCGAGATACGCAGTATTTT.

This chain connects TRBV5-4 to TRBJ2-3, with TRBD1 matching over 9 bases. Trimming at V came to 4 bases and at J to 6 bases, leaving 9 bases not matched to a gene. The germline CDR1 and CDR2 sequences are SGHNT and YYREEE (reference sequence). The CDR3 contains 15 residues. CDR3 DNA: TGTGCCAGCAGCCCCGGGACAGGGACGACGGATACGCAGTATTTT. Its translation is CASSPGTGTTDTQYF.

The rearrangement links TRBV5-5 to TRBJ1-2; D might be TRBD1 (6 bases). Trimming took off 3 bases at V and 4 bases at J, with 7 bases between the two ends. Germline CDR1 and CDR2: SGHKS and YYEKEE (reference sequence). The CDR3 covers 12 residues. The CDR3 nucleotides read TGTGCCAGCAGCTGGGACACCTATGGCTACACCTTC. It codes for CASSWDTYGYTF.

The genes are TRBV9 and TRBJ2-5, with 8 bases identical to TRBD1. V gave up 1 base and J gave up 5 bases; unmatched junction bases: 4. Germline V gene sequence: CDR1 SGDLS, CDR2 YYNGEE. The CDR3 has 14 amino acids. CDR3 coding DNA: TGTGCCAGCAGCGTAACAGGGGGTTCGGAGACCCAGTACTTC. It specifies CASSVTGGSETQYF.

V and J are TRBV7-9 and TRBJ1-1, with 7 bases that match TRBD1. The J segment lost 2 bases and the V segment lost 5 bases, leaving 8 bases of the junction unmatched. The germline V gene has CDR1 SEHNR and CDR2 FQNEAQ (reference sequence). The CDR3 is 15 amino acids. CDR3 in DNA: TGTGCCAGCAGCACCAGACAGGGAGGCAACACTGAAGCTTTCTTT. It is translated as CASSTRQGGNTEAFF.

The chain is built from TRBV21-1 and TRBJ2-7; the D call in the table, TRBD2, was not verified against the DNA. TRBV21-1 is a pseudogene segment. This CDR3 spans 13 amino acids. For the CDR3, the DNA is TGTGCCAGCAGCAAAGGCCGAGTCTACGAGCAGTACTTC. Its protein is CASSKGRVYEQYF.

Turning to this clone: One end of the junction fails to match germline, which may point to a read error. The chain couples TRBV7-9 to TRBJ2-7, with unresolved D. This CDR3 contains 12 residues. The germline CDR1 and CDR2 sequences are SEHNR and FQNEAQ (reference sequence). The CDR3 bases are TGTTCCAGCAGCTTAGAACTCTACGAGCAGTACTTC. Protein product: CSSSLELYEQYF.

The chain recombines TRBV14 with TRBJ2-7; TRBD1 matches at 9 bases. The germline V gene has CDR1 SGHDN and CDR2 FVKESK. The CDR3 totals 13 residues. J was trimmed by 6 bases and V by 3 bases; bases with no gene match: 3. CDR3 loop: CASSQGQGLEQYF. Written as DNA, the CDR3 is TGTGCCAGCAGCCAGGGACAGGGTCTCGAGCAGTACTTC.

This chain links TRBV5-1 with TRBJ1-6; no clear D gene. The V and J ends lost 0 bases and 6 bases respectively, with 10 bases between them. Germline V gene lookup returns CDR1 SGHRS and CDR2 YFSETQ. The CDR3 totals 15 residues. The CDR3 DNA reads TGCGCCAGCAGCTTGGGGAGCGGTAGTAATTCACCCCTCCACTTT. Translated, it gives CASSLGSGSNSPLHF.

This chain joins TRBV19 and TRBJ2-3; D unclear. Germline lookup yields CDR1 LNHDA and CDR2 SQIVND (reference sequence). Trimming left V 1 base short and J 5 bases short, with 4 bases between. CDR3 length: 12 residues. The CDR3 reads CASSIGEDTQYF. CDR3 coding DNA: TGTGCCAGTAGTATAGGAGAAGATACGCAGTATTTT.